These 25 T cell receptor beta chains were all obtained from the same sample, sequenced in a study of blood T cell repertoires in COVID-19. Sequencing was performed with immunoSEQ multiplex PCR; in TCRdb, only in-frame clones are kept and a portion is missing. The sample holds nearly 60,000 clones, 85% to 90% seen once. The sample taken for sequencing was peripheral blood. These receptors came from a man aged 60 to 75 with active COVID-19.

This clone was observed once. The genes are TRBV28 and TRBJ1-1, with D maybe TRBD1 (5 bases). V lost 5 bases, J lost 3 bases, and 16 bases lay in between. This CDR3 has 15 residues. Germline CDR1 is MDHEN and CDR2 is SYDVKM. The CDR3 reads CASSTPGVLDTEAFF. The CDR3 DNA reads TGTGCCAGCAGTACGCCGGGGGTTCTAGACACTGAAGCTTTCTTT.

The rearrangement joins TRBV28 to TRBJ1-1, with D tentatively TRBD1 (5 bases). Trimming left V 4 bases short and J 1 base short, with 13 bases between. CDR1 and CDR2 from the germline V gene are MDHEN and SYDVKM. The CDR3 spans 15 residues. The CDR3 is CASSSRQGGNTEAFF. The CDR3 bases are TGTGCCAGCAGTTCGAGGCAGGGCGGGAACACTGAAGCTTTCTTT.

V is TRBV30 and J is TRBJ2-1; 9 bases align to TRBD2. The CDR3 loop spans 13 amino acids. Germline V CDR1 and CDR2: GTSNPN, SVGIG (reference sequence). The V and J ends lost 4 bases and 7 bases, in that order; junction bases with no gene match: 5. The CDR3 coding sequence is TGTGCCTGGACGCGACTAGCGGAAAATGAGCAGTTCTTC. Amino acid sequence: CAWTRLAENEQFF.

The V call is TRBV4-2, the J call TRBJ2-1, with 12 bases identical to TRBD2. CDR3 length equals 19 residues. From germline, CDR1 is LGHNA and CDR2 YNFKEQ. The ends lost 4 bases at V and 4 bases at J; junction bases unmatched: 14. CDR3 sequence (DNA): TGTGCCAGCAGCCCCTCCATTTCTAGCGGGAGGGCGGGGTACAATGAGCAGTTCTTC. Translating it yields CASSPSISSGRAGYNEQFF.

Here the CDR3 reads CASSHRDRAGNTIYF. CDR3 in DNA: TGTGCCAGCTCTCACCGGGACAGGGCAGGAAACACCATATATTTT. V and J are TRBV2 and TRBJ1-3; 9 positions match TRBD1. The CDR3 loop spans 15 amino acids. Germline CDR1 SNHLY, CDR2 FYNNEI. V dropped 8 bases and J dropped 4; count of bases not matched to a gene: 9. Drawing the rest from reference TRBV2 and TRBJ1-3, the complete variable domain is EPEVTQTPSHQVTQMGQEVILRCVPISNHLYFYWYRQILGQKVEFLVSFYNNEISEKSEIFDDQFSVERPDGSNFTLKIRSTKLEDSAMYFCASSHRDRAGNTIYFGEGSWLTVV.

J is TRBJ2-2 and V is TRBV2; possibly TRBD1 for D (6 bases). CDR3 length equals 14 residues. Germline CDR1 is SNHLY and CDR2 is FYNNEI. V was pared by 8 bases and J by 1 base, with 11 bases between. The CDR3 coding sequence is TGTGCCAGCCGGAAGGGGGAGAACACCGGGGAGCTGTTTTTT. Encoded protein: CASRKGENTGELFF.

The chain recombines TRBV19 with TRBJ2-3, with 11 positions matching TRBD2. The CDR3 is 17 amino acids. Per the germline V gene, CDR1 is LNHDA and CDR2 is SQIVND (reference sequence). V lost 8 bases to trimming and J lost 4 bases; unmatched junction nucleotides: 14. In DNA form, the CDR3 reads TGTGCCAGTGCCAAACTAGCGGGGGATCTAAGGGCAGATACGCAGTATTTT. Protein product: CASAKLAGDLRADTQYF.

V is TRBV4-3 and J is TRBJ1-1, with D possibly TRBD1 on 5 matching bases. Germline V gives CDR1 LGHNA, CDR2 YSLEER. This CDR3 has 16 residues. V lost 0 bases to trimming and J lost 4 bases, with 15 bases between them. The CDR3 nucleotides are TGCGCCAGCAGCCAAGATGCCAGGGCTTCGGTCACTGAAGCTTTCTTT. The encoded protein is CASSQDARASVTEAFF.

This chain uses TRBV27 with TRBJ2-2, with 10 nucleotides matching TRBD2. J lost 7 bases, V lost 5 bases, and 7 bases had no gene match. CDR1 is MNHEY and CDR2 is SMNVEV in the germline V gene (reference sequence). There are 15 residues in the CDR3. The CDR3 loop reads CASSPFRTSGGELFF. CDR3 in DNA: TGTGCCAGCAGTCCCTTTAGGACTAGCGGCGGGGAGCTGTTTTTT.

The chain is built from TRBV6-2 or TRBV6-3 and TRBJ2-3, with 7 bases that match TRBD2. V trimming: 0 bases; J trimming: 0 bases; junction bases outside the gene matches: 6. The length of the CDR3 is 17 residues. The germline V gene has CDR1 MNHEY and CDR2 SVGEGT. The CDR3 nucleotides read TGTGCCAGCAGTTACTCTACGCGGGAGTGGAGCACAGATACGCAGTATTTT. This codes for CASSYSTREWSTDTQYF.

The rearrangement joins TRBV28 to TRBJ2-2; 8 bases are a match to TRBD2. This CDR3 has 13 amino acids. The germline gives CDR1 MDHEN, CDR2 SYDVKM. With 11 bases clipped from V and 6 bases from J, the junction kept 8 bases outside the gene matches. CDR3 amino acids: CAGGSGSPGELFF. DNA of the CDR3: TGTGCCGGGGGAAGCGGGAGCCCCGGGGAGCTGTTTTTT.

The rearrangement joins TRBV6-6 to TRBJ2-7; TRBD1 agrees at 8 bases. The CDR3 has 14 amino acids. With 6 bases clipped from V and 5 bases from J, the junction kept 9 bases outside the gene matches. Germline V gene data show CDR1 as MNHNY and CDR2 as SVGAGI (reference sequence). The CDR3 region is CASRMDRVAHEQYF. The CDR3 DNA follows: TGTGCCAGCAGAATGGACAGGGTGGCCCACGAGCAGTACTTC.

V gene TRBV25-1 combines with J gene TRBJ2-7; D might be TRBD2 (5 bases). The CDR3 is 15 amino acids. Between the trimmed V and J ends, which lost 4 bases and 0 bases, there was a span of 13 bases. Per germline, CDR1 MGHDK and CDR2 SYGVNS. The CDR3 sequence is CASSAPGRLSYEQYF. The CDR3 DNA reads TGTGCCAGCAGTGCACCGGGAAGGCTCTCCTACGAGCAGTACTTC.

This rearrangement joins TRBV30 to TRBJ2-1; unclear D gene. The CDR3 loop spans 13 amino acids. CDR1 is GTSNPN and CDR2 is SVGIG in the germline V gene (reference sequence). The V and J ends lost 0 bases and 9 bases respectively, with 12 bases between them. The CDR3 DNA reads as TGTGCCTGGAGTGTCGAGAGTTCGGTTGAGCAGTTCTTC. This encodes CAWSVESSVEQFF.

V gene TRBV3-1 (or the pseudogene TRBV3-2) combines with J gene TRBJ1-1; 7 bases map to TRBD1. Germline CDR1 is LGHDT and CDR2 is YNNKEL (reference sequence). The CDR3 contains 17 residues. The V and J ends lost 0 bases and 0 bases, in that order; junction bases with no gene match: 7. CDR3: CASSQDGDRLMNTEAFF. DNA of the CDR3: TGTGCCAGCAGCCAAGATGGGGACAGATTAATGAACACTGAAGCTTTCTTT.

V is TRBV2 and J is TRBJ2-2; 9 bases are shared with TRBD1. Trimming removed 5 bases from V and 1 base from J; junction bases left unmatched: 2. The CDR3 length is 15 residues. The germline gives CDR1 SNHLY, CDR2 FYNNEI. CDR3 sequence reads: CASSRTGVNTGELFF. DNA of the CDR3: TGTGCCAGCAGTCGGACAGGGGTGAACACCGGGGAGCTGTTTTTT.

V usage is TRBV6-5 and J usage is TRBJ1-2; 7 positions match TRBD1. Germline assignment: CDR1 MNHEY and CDR2 SVGAGI. The CDR3 sequence is 13 residues long. V shed 5 bases, J shed 4 bases, and the junction held 4 bases outside the gene matches. The CDR3 DNA reads as TGTGCCAGCAGTCCCGACAGGGCCTATGGCTACACCTTC. It codes for CASSPDRAYGYTF.

The chain uses TRBV28 and TRBJ2-7, with 7 bases fitting TRBD1. Germline CDR1 and CDR2: MDHEN and SYDVKM. This CDR3 is 18 amino acids long. With V trimmed by 5 bases and J by 3 bases, 19 bases remained unmatched. This CDR3 reads CASSRPGQPSDDYYEQYF. CDR3 DNA sequence: TGTGCCAGCAGTCGACCGGGACAGCCATCCGACGATTACTACGAGCAGTACTTC.

CDR3 DNA sequence: TGTGCCAGTAGTTCCGGACAGGGTGGGGGTCAGCCCCAGCATTTT. Translating gives CASSSGQGGGQPQHF. The chain combines TRBV19 with TRBJ1-5, with 8 bases lining up with TRBD1. The CDR3 sequence is 15 residues long. With 5 bases clipped from V and 6 bases from J, the junction kept 9 bases outside the gene matches. CDR1 LNHDA and CDR2 SQIVND come from the germline V gene (reference sequence).

The chain recombines TRBV6-6 with TRBJ1-1; 7 bases align to TRBD1. V dropped 4 bases and J dropped 1; count of bases not matched to a gene: 9. CDR3 length: 16 amino acids. CDR1 is MNHNY and CDR2 is SVGAGI in the germline V gene (reference sequence). CDR3 amino acids: CASSSLLQGRNTEAFF. In DNA form, the CDR3 reads TGTGCCAGCAGTTCACTATTACAGGGGCGGAACACTGAAGCTTTCTTT.

This clone occurred a few times. This chain connects TRBV10-3 to TRBJ1-2; 7 bases line up with TRBD1. Germline CDR1 reads ENHRY; CDR2 reads SYGVKD. V lost 6 bases, J lost 4 bases, and 8 bases stayed unmatched. This CDR3 has 14 amino acids. The DNA for the CDR3 is TGTGCCATCAGGGGATGGGCAGGGGGCTATGGCTACACCTTC. Its translation: CAIRGWAGGYGYTF.

The genes are TRBV19 and TRBJ2-1; D possibly corresponds to TRBD1 (5 bases). The CDR3 sequence is 13 residues long. Trimming took off 8 bases at V and 12 bases at J, with 20 bases between the two ends. Per germline, CDR1 LNHDA and CDR2 SQIVND (reference sequence). CDR3 protein: CASGQLFDSWQFF. The CDR3 DNA is TGTGCCAGTGGCCAGCTTTTCGACAGCTGGCAGTTCTTC.

This chain joins TRBV6-1 and TRBJ1-3, with D perhaps TRBD1 (6 bases). The V end was cut by 2 bases, the J end by 4 bases, with 9 bases between. The length of the CDR3 is 14 residues. Looked up from germline, CDR1 is MNHNS and CDR2 is SASEGT. Here the CDR3 DNA reads TGTGCCAGCAGTGAAACAGGGACAGGAAACACCATATATTTT. It codes for CASSETGTGNTIYF.

This clone occurred a few times. The chain employs TRBV9 and TRBJ2-1; D is possibly TRBD2 (6 bases). Germline assignment: CDR1 SGDLS and CDR2 YYNGEE. Trimming stripped 3 bases from V and 7 bases from J, with 17 bases between. This CDR3 comprises 15 residues. In DNA, the CDR3 is TGTGCCAGCAGCGCAGGGACTCTAGCAGGGAATGAGCAGTTCTTC. Translation gives CASSAGTLAGNEQFF.

The genes are TRBV27 and TRBJ2-5, with 12 positions matching TRBD2. This CDR3 has 18 residues. V dropped 3 bases and J dropped 3; count of bases not matched to a gene: 11. Germline V CDR1 and CDR2: MNHEY, SMNVEV (reference sequence). CDR3 sequence: CASSLTGLAGGPEETQYF. DNA for the CDR3: TGTGCCAGCAGTTTGACAGGGCTAGCGGGAGGGCCGGAAGAGACCCAGTACTTC.